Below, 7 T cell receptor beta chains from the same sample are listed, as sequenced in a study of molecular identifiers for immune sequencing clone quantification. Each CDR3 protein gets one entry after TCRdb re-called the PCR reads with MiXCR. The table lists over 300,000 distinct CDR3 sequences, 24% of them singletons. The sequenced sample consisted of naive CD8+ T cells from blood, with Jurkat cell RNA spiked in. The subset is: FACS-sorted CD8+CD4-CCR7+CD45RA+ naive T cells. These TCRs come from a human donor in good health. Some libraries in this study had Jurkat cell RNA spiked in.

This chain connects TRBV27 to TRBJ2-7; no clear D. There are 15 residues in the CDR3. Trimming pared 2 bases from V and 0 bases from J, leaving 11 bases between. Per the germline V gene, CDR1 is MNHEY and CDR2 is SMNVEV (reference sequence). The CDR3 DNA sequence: TGTGCCAGCAGTTTACTGGGCCCAACCTCCTACGAGCAGTACTTC. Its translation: CASSLLGPTSYEQYF.

The CDR3 coding sequence is TGTGCCAGCAGCTTAGGGCTCTACCCCTACGAGCAGTACTTC. The encoded protein is CASSLGLYPYEQYF. The chain couples TRBV13 to TRBJ2-7; no firm D call. This CDR3 is built from 14 residues. V lost 0 bases and J 2 bases, leaving 8 bases between the germline ends. Looked up from germline, CDR1 is PRHDT and CDR2 is FYEKMQ (reference sequence).

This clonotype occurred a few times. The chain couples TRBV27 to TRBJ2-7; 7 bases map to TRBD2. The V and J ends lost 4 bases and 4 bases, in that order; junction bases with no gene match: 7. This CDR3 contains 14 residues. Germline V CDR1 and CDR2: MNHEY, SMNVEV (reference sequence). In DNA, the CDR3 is TGTGCCAGCAGTTCCCGGGCCGGGGGGTACGAGCAGTACTTC. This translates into CASSSRAGGYEQYF.

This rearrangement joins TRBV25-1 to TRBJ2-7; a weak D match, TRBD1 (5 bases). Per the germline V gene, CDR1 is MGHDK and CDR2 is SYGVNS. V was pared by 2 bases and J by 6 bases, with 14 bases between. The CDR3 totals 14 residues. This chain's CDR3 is CASSELGQGREQYF. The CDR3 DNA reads TGTGCCAGCAGTGAACTAGGGCAGGGTCGCGAGCAGTACTTC.

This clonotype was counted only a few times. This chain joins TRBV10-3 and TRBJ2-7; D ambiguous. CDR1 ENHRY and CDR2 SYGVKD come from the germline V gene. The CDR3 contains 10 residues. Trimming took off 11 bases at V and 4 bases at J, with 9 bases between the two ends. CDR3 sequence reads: CAHPRYEQYF. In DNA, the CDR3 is TGTGCCCATCCGAGATACGAGCAGTACTTC.

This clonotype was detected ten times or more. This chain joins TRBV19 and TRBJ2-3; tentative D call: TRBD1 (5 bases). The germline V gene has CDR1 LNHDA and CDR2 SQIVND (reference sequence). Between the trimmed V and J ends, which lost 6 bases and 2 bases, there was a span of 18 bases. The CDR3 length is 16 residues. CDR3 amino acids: CASSPNPGHFTDTQYF. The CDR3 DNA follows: TGTGCCAGTAGCCCGAATCCCGGACATTTCACAGATACGCAGTATTTT.

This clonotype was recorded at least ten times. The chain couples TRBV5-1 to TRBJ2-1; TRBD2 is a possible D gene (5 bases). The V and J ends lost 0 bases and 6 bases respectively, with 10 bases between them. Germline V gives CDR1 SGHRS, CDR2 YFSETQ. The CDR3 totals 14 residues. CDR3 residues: CASSLGGSGNEQFF. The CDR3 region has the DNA TGCGCCAGCAGCTTGGGAGGGAGCGGCAATGAGCAGTTCTTC.